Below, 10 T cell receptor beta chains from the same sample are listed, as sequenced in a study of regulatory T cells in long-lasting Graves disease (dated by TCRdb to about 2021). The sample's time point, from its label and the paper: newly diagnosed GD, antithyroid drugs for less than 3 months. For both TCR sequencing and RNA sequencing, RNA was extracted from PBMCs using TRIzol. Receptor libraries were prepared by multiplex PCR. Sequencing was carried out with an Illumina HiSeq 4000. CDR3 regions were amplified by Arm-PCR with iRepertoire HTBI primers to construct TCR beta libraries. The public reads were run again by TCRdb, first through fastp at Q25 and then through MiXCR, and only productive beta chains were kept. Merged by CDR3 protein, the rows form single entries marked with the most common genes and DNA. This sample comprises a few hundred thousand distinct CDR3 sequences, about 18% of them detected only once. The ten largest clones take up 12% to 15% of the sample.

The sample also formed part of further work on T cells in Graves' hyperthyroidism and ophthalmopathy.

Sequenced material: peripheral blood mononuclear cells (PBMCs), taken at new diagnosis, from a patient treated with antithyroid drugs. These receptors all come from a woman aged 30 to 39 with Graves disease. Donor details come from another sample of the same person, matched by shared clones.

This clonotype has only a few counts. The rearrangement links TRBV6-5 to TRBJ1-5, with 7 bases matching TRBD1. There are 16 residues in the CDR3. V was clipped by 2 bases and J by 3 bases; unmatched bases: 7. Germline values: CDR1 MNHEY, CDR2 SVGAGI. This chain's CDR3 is CASSYADRLLNQPQHF. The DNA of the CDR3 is TGTGCCAGCAGTTACGCGGACAGGTTACTCAATCAGCCCCAGCATTTT.

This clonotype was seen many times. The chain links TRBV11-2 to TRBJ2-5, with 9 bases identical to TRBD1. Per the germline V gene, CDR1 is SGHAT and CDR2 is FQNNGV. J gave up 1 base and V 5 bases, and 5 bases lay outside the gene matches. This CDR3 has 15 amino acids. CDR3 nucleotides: TGTGCCAGCAGCCCCCCGGGACAGGGCCAAGAGACCCAGTACTTC. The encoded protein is CASSPPGQGQETQYF. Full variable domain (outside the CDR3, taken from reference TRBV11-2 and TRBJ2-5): EAGVAQSPRYKIIEKRQSVAFWCNPISGHATLYWYQQILGQGPKLLIQFQNNGVVDDSQLPKDRFSAERLKGVDSTLKIQPAKLEDSAVYLCASSPPGQGQETQYFGPGTRLLVL.

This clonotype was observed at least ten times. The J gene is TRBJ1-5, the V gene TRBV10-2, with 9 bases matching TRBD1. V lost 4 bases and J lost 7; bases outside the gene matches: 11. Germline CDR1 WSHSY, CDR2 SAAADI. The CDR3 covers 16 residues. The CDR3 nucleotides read TGCGCCAGCAGTGTTTACCGGGACAGGGAGGAACAGCCCCAGCATTTT. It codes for CASSVYRDREEQPQHF.

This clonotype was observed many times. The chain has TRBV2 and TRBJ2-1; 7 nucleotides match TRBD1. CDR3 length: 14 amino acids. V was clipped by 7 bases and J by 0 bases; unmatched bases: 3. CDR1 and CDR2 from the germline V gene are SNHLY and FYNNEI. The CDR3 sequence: CASNPGGSYNEQFF. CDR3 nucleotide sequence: TGTGCCAGCAACCCAGGGGGCTCCTACAATGAGCAGTTCTTC.

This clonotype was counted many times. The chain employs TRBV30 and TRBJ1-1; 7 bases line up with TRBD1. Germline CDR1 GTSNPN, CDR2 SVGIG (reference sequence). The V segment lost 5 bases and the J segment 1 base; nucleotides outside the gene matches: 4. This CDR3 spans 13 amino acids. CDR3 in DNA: TGTGCCTGGGTGGGACAGCCGAACACTGAAGCTTTCTTT. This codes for CAWVGQPNTEAFF.

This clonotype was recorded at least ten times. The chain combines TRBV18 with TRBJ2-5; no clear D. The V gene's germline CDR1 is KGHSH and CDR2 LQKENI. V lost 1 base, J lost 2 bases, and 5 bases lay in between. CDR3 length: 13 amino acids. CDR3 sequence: CASSPQHQETQYF. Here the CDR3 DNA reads TGTGCCAGCTCACCACAGCATCAAGAGACCCAGTACTTC.

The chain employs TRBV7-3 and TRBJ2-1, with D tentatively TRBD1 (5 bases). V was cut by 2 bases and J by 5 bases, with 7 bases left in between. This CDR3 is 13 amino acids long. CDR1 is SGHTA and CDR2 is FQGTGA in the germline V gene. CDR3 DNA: TGTGCCAGCAGCTTAGGGGCCCACAATGAGCAGTTCTTC. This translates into CASSLGAHNEQFF.

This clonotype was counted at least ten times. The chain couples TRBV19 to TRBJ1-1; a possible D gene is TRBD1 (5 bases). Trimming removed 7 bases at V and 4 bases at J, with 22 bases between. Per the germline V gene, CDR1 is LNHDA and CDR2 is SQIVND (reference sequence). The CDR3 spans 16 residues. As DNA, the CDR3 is TGTGCCAGTACCACCAGGCCGGGACTAAAGGGCACTGAAGCTTTCTTT. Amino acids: CASTTRPGLKGTEAFF. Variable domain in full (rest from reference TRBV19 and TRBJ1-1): DGGITQSPKYLFRKEGQNVTLSCEQNLNHDAMYWYRQDPGQGLRLIYYSQIVNDFQKGDIAEGYSVSREKKESFPLTVTSAQKNPTAFYLCASTTRPGLKGTEAFFGQGTRLTVV.

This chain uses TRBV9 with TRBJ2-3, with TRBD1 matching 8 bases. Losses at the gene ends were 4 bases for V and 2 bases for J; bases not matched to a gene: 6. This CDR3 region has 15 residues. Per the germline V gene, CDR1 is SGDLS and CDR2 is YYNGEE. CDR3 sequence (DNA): TGTGCCAGCAGCTCCCACCAGGGGGCCACAGATACGCAGTATTTT. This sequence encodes CASSSHQGATDTQYF.

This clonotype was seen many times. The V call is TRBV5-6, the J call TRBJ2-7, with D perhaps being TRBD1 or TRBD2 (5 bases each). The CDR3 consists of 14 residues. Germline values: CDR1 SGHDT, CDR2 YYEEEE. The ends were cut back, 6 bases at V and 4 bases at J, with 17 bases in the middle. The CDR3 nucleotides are TGTGCCAGCAACCTCCGGGACGGCGTTTACGAGCAGTACTTC. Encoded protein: CASNLRDGVYEQYF.